The 28 T cell receptor beta chains reported below all come from one sample, sequenced in a study of blood T cell repertoires in COVID-19. This table comes from immunoSEQ multiplex PCR, and its TCRdb copy is limited to in-frame clones, with some not included. The profile covers tens of thousands of clones, with 60% to 80% appearing a single time and 12% taken by the ten largest. The sequenced sample consisted of peripheral blood. These receptors all stem from a human donor in a cohort sampled during active COVID-19.

This chain uses TRBV19 with TRBJ1-6, with a tentative D call TRBD1 (6 bases). The CDR3 runs 15 residues. From germline, CDR1 is LNHDA and CDR2 SQIVND (reference sequence). Deletions cut 0 bases from V and 9 bases from J, with 12 bases between. The CDR3 bases are TGTGCCAGTAGTATAGATTCCGGACAGACTTCACCCCTCCACTTT. This encodes CASSIDSGQTSPLHF.

This chain uses TRBV5-4 with TRBJ2-4; 8 nucleotides agree with TRBD2. V was clipped by 0 bases and J by 3 bases; unmatched bases: 5. Germline V gene lookup returns CDR1 SGHNT and CDR2 YYREEE (reference sequence). This CDR3 region has 16 residues. CDR3 bases: TGTGCCAGCAGCTTGGCGGGAGGGGGAGTCAAAAACATTCAGTACTTC. Protein: CASSLAGGGVKNIQYF.

The chain carries TRBV9 and TRBJ1-6; D unresolved. The CDR3 is 16 amino acids. V lost 4 bases and J 6 bases, leaving 17 bases between the germline ends. Germline assignment: CDR1 SGDLS and CDR2 YYNGEE. The CDR3 nucleotides read TGTGCCAGCAGCCCGCTGGCGGGAGGAAGTAATTCACCCCTCCACTTT. As protein: CASSPLAGGSNSPLHF.

The chain uses TRBV19 and TRBJ1-1; D is uncertain. Per germline, CDR1 LNHDA and CDR2 SQIVND (reference sequence). This CDR3 region has 13 residues. Trimming pared 4 bases from V and 3 bases from J, leaving 9 bases between. The CDR3 region has the DNA TGTGCCAGTAGTACTCGGTTGGACACTGAAGCTTTCTTT. Encoded protein: CASSTRLDTEAFF. The full variable domain, completed using reference TRBV19 and TRBJ1-1, is DGGITQSPKYLFRKEGQNVTLSCEQNLNHDAMYWYRQDPGQGLRLIYYSQIVNDFQKGDIAEGYSVSREKKESFPLTVTSAQKNPTAFYLCASSTRLDTEAFFGQGTRLTVV.

This clone came up a few times. The genes are TRBV5-1 and TRBJ2-3, with D possibly being TRBD1 (6 bases). The CDR3 has 14 residues. Deletions cut 5 bases from V and 2 bases from J, with 12 bases between. Germline-derived CDR1 and CDR2 are SGHRS and YFSETQ. CDR3 bases: TGCGCCAGCAGTCGGGACACCAACACAGATACGCAGTATTTT. Translated, it gives CASSRDTNTDTQYF.

The chain carries TRBV20-1 and TRBJ2-3; TRBD2 matches 8 bases. Germline V gives CDR1 DFQATT, CDR2 SNEGSKA (reference sequence). The CDR3 is 14 amino acids. The V segment lost 3 bases and the J segment 5 bases; nucleotides outside the gene matches: 7. CDR3 in DNA: TGCAGTGCTAGTCTTCGGGGGGGCGGAGATACGCAGTATTTT. It translates to CSASLRGGGDTQYF.

The rearrangement links TRBV19 to TRBJ1-2, with TRBD1 matching 8 bases. The CDR3 is made up of 17 amino acids. CDR1 and CDR2 (germline): LNHDA, SQIVND (reference sequence). J was trimmed by 11 bases and V by 6 bases; bases with no gene match: 23. CDR3 sequence: CASSRTGKILQLWGYTF. For the CDR3, the DNA is TGTGCCAGTAGCCGGACAGGGAAGATCCTCCAACTATGGGGGTACACCTTC.

Concerning this clone itself: One end of the junction does not line up with germline, which may come from a read error. V gene TRBV6-1 combines with J gene TRBJ2-7; 8 positions match TRBD1. This CDR3 has 12 amino acids. Germline V gives CDR1 MNHNS, CDR2 SASEGT. CDR3 amino acids: CASGDRGYEQYF. The CDR3 nucleotides are TGTGCCAGCGGTGACAGGGGCTACGAGCAGTACTTC.

With respect to this clone: This is likely a read error, given that the CDR3 carries no conserved phenylalanine or tryptophan at its end. No DNA is shown, since the ends of the CDR3 on it are uncertain; the CDR3 is the one TCRdb lists. V and J are TRBV21-1 and TRBJ2-7; TRBD1, as called in the table, went unchecked against the DNA. TRBV21-1 is a pseudogene segment. Inclusive of both ends, the CDR3 amounts to 15 amino acids. The CDR3 spells CASSKKGSLTDRRKL.

The rearrangement links TRBV25-1 to TRBJ1-2; D not certain. V lost 8 bases, J lost 4 bases, and 17 bases lay in between. The germline V gene has CDR1 MGHDK and CDR2 SYGVNS. The CDR3 runs to 14 residues. CDR3 region: CASAPTTVSYGYTF. As DNA, the CDR3 is TGTGCCAGCGCACCCACAACAGTCTCCTATGGCTACACCTTC.

V usage is TRBV19 and J usage is TRBJ1-1; D possibly corresponds to TRBD1 (5 bases). The CDR3 consists of 13 residues. Germline V gives CDR1 LNHDA, CDR2 SQIVND (reference sequence). Trimming cost V 5 bases and J 4 bases, with 11 bases left between them. CDR3 nucleotides: TGTGCCAGTAGTCTTGGGGGAGGCACTGAAGCTTTCTTT. This sequence encodes CASSLGGGTEAFF.

J is TRBJ1-3 and V is TRBV18; D is ambiguous. Germline loops: CDR1 KGHSH, CDR2 LQKENI. V lost 4 bases and J lost 0, with 16 bases in between. The CDR3 loop spans 17 amino acids. CDR3 coding DNA: TGTGCCAGCTCACGTGCCGGCGGTGAGAACTCTGGAAACACCATATATTTT. Translating it yields CASSRAGGENSGNTIYF.

This chain connects TRBV29-1 to TRBJ1-1, with D unresolved. Trimming removed 4 bases at V and 8 bases at J, with 17 bases between. The germline gives CDR1 SQVTM, CDR2 ANQGSEA. The CDR3 runs to 13 residues. The CDR3 DNA follows: TGCAGCGTTGGACTGGACGGGATATGGGAAGCTTTCTTT. Protein: CSVGLDGIWEAFF.

V and J are TRBV9 and TRBJ1-3, with TRBD1 as a possible D gene (6 bases). Trimming removed 2 bases from V and 4 bases from J, with 7 bases in between. CDR1 is SGDLS and CDR2 is YYNGEE in the germline V gene. CDR3 length: 13 amino acids. The CDR3 region is CASSVDRGNTIYF. The CDR3 coding sequence is TGTGCCAGCAGCGTTGACAGGGGAAACACCATATATTTT.

V is TRBV5-1 and J is TRBJ2-7; 10 bases agree with TRBD2. Germline CDR1 and CDR2: SGHRS and YFSETQ. CDR3 size: 16 residues. The J segment lost 7 bases and the V segment lost 0 bases, leaving 10 bases of the junction unmatched. The CDR3 DNA reads as TGCGCCAGCAGCTTGGTAGCGGGGGGATCGCTCGGAGAGCAGTACTTC. Encoded protein: CASSLVAGGSLGEQYF.

The V gene is TRBV10-3, the J gene TRBJ2-7; a weak D match, TRBD1 (5 bases). Trimming left V 7 bases short and J 2 bases short, with 12 bases between. This CDR3 is built from 13 residues. The germline V gene encodes CDR1 ENHRY and CDR2 SYGVKD. CDR3 region: CAIMGQATYEQYF. CDR3 bases: TGTGCCATCATGGGGCAGGCTACCTACGAGCAGTACTTC.

The rearrangement joins TRBV19 to TRBJ1-5; 7 nucleotides agree with TRBD1. The CDR3 has 15 amino acids. V trimming: 3 bases; J trimming: 4 bases; junction bases outside the gene matches: 6. CDR1 and CDR2 (germline): LNHDA, SQIVND (reference sequence). The CDR3 DNA reads as TGTGCCAGTAGTATGCTGACAGGGACAAATCAGCCCCAGCATTTT. Translated: CASSMLTGTNQPQHF.

The chain uses TRBV11-3 and TRBJ1-1; maybe TRBD1 (6 bases). Germline loops: CDR1 SGHNT, CDR2 YENEEA. CDR3 length: 14 amino acids. V lost 6 bases and J 1 base, leaving 12 bases between the germline ends. CDR3 nucleotides: TGTGCCAGCAGGATTACAGGGCCGAACACTGAAGCTTTCTTT. Protein product: CASRITGPNTEAFF.

This rearrangement joins TRBV7-2 to TRBJ1-2, with D possibly matching TRBD1 (5 bases). The CDR3 sequence is 14 residues long. Germline CDR1 reads SGHTA; CDR2 reads FQGNSA. Deletions cut 1 base from V and 7 bases from J, with 13 bases between. CDR3 DNA sequence: TGTGCCAGCAGCTTAGTAGGGGATACTGCTGGCTACACCTTC. Translating it yields CASSLVGDTAGYTF.

This rearrangement joins TRBV2 to TRBJ1-6; tentatively, D is TRBD1 (5 bases). Trimming cost V 3 bases and J 7 bases, with 10 bases left between them. This CDR3 region has 14 residues. Germline values: CDR1 SNHLY, CDR2 FYNNEI. The CDR3 loop is CASSDQGRNSPLHF. The CDR3 DNA is TGTGCCAGCAGTGATCAGGGAAGGAATTCACCCCTCCACTTT.

The V call is TRBV27, the J call TRBJ2-7; the match to TRBD1 covers 9 bases. V was clipped by 5 bases and J by 2 bases; unmatched bases: 10. Looked up from germline, CDR1 is MNHEY and CDR2 is SMNVEV (reference sequence). This CDR3 region has 16 residues. CDR3: CASSPYRQGGPYEQYV. CDR3 nucleotide sequence: TGTGCCAGCAGTCCATATAGACAGGGGGGTCCCTACGAGCAGTACGTC.

V and J are TRBV5-1 and TRBJ2-1, with 8 bases that match TRBD1. This CDR3 is 19 amino acids long. CDR1 and CDR2 from the germline V gene are SGHRS and YFSETQ. V lost 4 bases, J lost 1 base, and 16 bases stayed unmatched. The CDR3 coding sequence is TGCGCCAGCAGCCTACAGGGGGTTAGTAAAGGTCTGTCCTACAATGAGCAGTTCTTC. Translated, it gives CASSLQGVSKGLSYNEQFF.

The genes are TRBV28 and TRBJ2-7; 9 positions match TRBD1. The V segment lost 4 bases and the J segment 3 bases; nucleotides outside the gene matches: 4. Germline V CDR1 and CDR2: MDHEN, SYDVKM. This CDR3 comprises 14 residues. The CDR3 DNA reads as TGTGCCAGCAGTTCGGGACAGGGTATCTACGAGCAGTACTTC. This gives the protein CASSSGQGIYEQYF.

This clone has only a few counts. The rearrangement uses TRBV7-2 and TRBJ1-1; tentative D call: TRBD1 (5 bases). V lost 5 bases to trimming and J lost 3 bases, with 13 bases between them. From germline, CDR1 is SGHTA and CDR2 FQGNSA. This CDR3 is built from 14 residues. CDR3 amino acids: CASSRRQGYTEAFF. Written as DNA, the CDR3 is TGTGCCAGCAGCCGGCGGCAGGGATACACTGAAGCTTTCTTT.

The chain carries TRBV18 and TRBJ2-7, with 10 bases aligning to TRBD1. Losses at the gene ends were 2 bases for V and 5 bases for J; bases not matched to a gene: 3. This CDR3 has 14 amino acids. Germline CDR1 KGHSH, CDR2 LQKENI. CDR3 DNA sequence: TGTGCCAGCTCACCAGGACAGGGGGACCACGAGCAGTACTTC. This codes for CASSPGQGDHEQYF.

The rearrangement uses TRBV7-8 and TRBJ2-1; 11 positions match TRBD2. Trimming took 5 bases from V and 7 from J; bases not matched to a gene: 7. From germline, CDR1 is SGHVS and CDR2 FQNEAQ. There are 15 residues in the CDR3. The chain's CDR3 is CASSQTSGGRNEQFF. The CDR3 DNA follows: TGTGCCAGCAGCCAAACTAGCGGGGGACGAAATGAGCAGTTCTTC. Filled out from reference TRBV7-8 and TRBJ2-1, the complete variable domain reads GAGVSQSPRYKVAKRGQDVALRCDPISGHVSLFWYQQALGQGPEFLTYFQNEAQLDKSGLPSDRFFAERPEGSVSTLKIQRTQQEDSAVYLCASSQTSGGRNEQFFGPGTRLTVL.

The chain is built from TRBV18 and TRBJ2-7; perhaps TRBD2 as D (5 bases). CDR3 size: 15 residues. The V end lost 6 bases, the J end lost 1 base, and 16 bases lay between the germline ends. Germline lookup yields CDR1 KGHSH and CDR2 LQKENI. The CDR3 nucleotides are TGTGCCAGCTCCAGCGGATCGGGCCCTTCCTACGAGCAGTACTTC. Amino acid sequence: CASSSGSGPSYEQYF.

The chain uses TRBV10-3 and TRBJ1-2, with 7 positions matching TRBD1. Germline V CDR1 and CDR2: ENHRY, SYGVKD. The CDR3 runs to 13 residues. V gave up 4 bases and J gave up 6 bases; unmatched junction bases: 5. The CDR3 nucleotides are TGTGCCATCAGTGTCTTGACAGGGAATGGCTACACCTTC. Protein sequence: CAISVLTGNGYTF.